This T cell receptor beta chain derives from a study of blood T cell repertoires in COVID-19. Whole-study context: T cells, B-cell-depleted T cells, or PBMCs supplied cDNA or gDNA.

Seattle cases were enrolled at active infection and followed longitudinally. Germline lookup yields CDR1 WNHNN and CDR2 SYGVQD (reference sequence). V shed 8 bases and J shed 0 bases, with 11 bases lying between them. The CDR3 length is 15 residues. Original processing methods: Scientists estimated how many nucleated cells there were by amplifying reference gene primers. Assay: immunoSEQ multiplex PCR; the TCRdb copy retains only in-frame clones and omits some. Clonal size and the V and J genes are those of that table, whereas D and trimming came from the DNA. There are approximately 270,000 clones in the sample; roughly 80% occur only once, and around 14% lies in the top ten.

This sequence was found in a person aged 65 to 85 with COVID-19, enrolled during active disease. Source material: peripheral blood. This chain connects TRBV10-1 to TRBJ1-6, with D maybe TRBD1 (6 bases). The CDR3 bases are TGCGCCAGCCGGGGGGCGAGCTCCTATAATTCACCCCTCCACTTT. Translated: CASRGASSYNSPLHF.